Here is one T cell receptor (beta chain) with its context. Its target is unknown. These data originate in a study of a mutant IDH1 vaccine in newly diagnosed glioma. As for the study in general: Among treated patients, around 60% were male and about 40% female, and mean age was approximately 43 years. Every participant had undergone radiotherapy, temozolomide, or both before, and most underwent both.

Repertoires were generated with immunoSEQ multiplex PCR, while TCRdb's copy carries only in-frame clones and drops some. The table has some 95,000 clones, about four fifths seen once; the top ten hold 7.5%. The V end lost 0 bases, the J end lost 0 bases, and 11 bases lay between the germline ends. CDR3 size: 16 residues. CDR1 SGHTA and CDR2 FQGNSA come from the germline V gene. Time point denoted: baseline, week 1 (first vaccination visit). Sample treatment: pre-vaccination baseline after standard-of-care therapy. General observations from the study: Vaccine-induced responses were seen in more than 90% of patients, spanning several MHC alleles.

Here the sequenced sample was PBMCs, taken from a glioma patient treated with radiotherapy, temozolomide or both. The sequence derives from a middle-aged man with glioma. V gene TRBV7-2 combines with J gene TRBJ1-2; D is unresolved. The CDR3 DNA reads TGTGCCAGCAGCTTAGCTCACGGACCCCCTAACTATGGCTACACCTTC. This gives the protein CASSLAHGPPNYGYTF.